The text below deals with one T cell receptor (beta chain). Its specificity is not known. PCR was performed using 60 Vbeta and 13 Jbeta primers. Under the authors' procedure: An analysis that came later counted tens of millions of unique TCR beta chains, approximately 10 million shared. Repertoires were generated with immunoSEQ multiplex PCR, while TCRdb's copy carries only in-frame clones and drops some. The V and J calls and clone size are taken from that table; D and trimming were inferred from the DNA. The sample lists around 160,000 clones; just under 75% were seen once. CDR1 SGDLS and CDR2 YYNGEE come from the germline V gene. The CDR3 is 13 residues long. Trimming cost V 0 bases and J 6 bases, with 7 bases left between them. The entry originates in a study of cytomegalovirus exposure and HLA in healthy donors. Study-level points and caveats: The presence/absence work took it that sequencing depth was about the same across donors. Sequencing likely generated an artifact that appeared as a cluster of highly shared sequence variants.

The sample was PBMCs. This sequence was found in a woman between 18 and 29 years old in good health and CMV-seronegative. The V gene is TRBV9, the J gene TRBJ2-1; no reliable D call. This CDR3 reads CASSVEQRNEQFF. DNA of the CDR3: TGTGCCAGCAGCGTAGAGCAGCGCAATGAGCAGTTCTTC. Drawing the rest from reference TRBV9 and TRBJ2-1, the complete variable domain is DSGVTQTPKHLITATGQRVTLRCSPRSGDLSVYWYQQSLDQGLQFLIQYYNGEERAKGNILERFSAQQFPDLHSELNLSSLELGDSALYFCASSVEQRNEQFFGPGTRLTVL.